Listed below are T cell receptor beta chains from one sample, sequenced in a study of blood T cell repertoires in COVID-19. Data came from immunoSEQ multiplex PCR; TCRdb stores just in-frame clones and leaves some out. Of some 110,000 clones listed, roughly 89% are singletons. The sequencing sample was made of peripheral blood. The source of these receptors is a human donor in a cohort sampled during active COVID-19. Each CDR3 is given without its conserved first and last residue. Fields, in order: J gene, V gene, CDR3 protein.

TRBJ1-4,TRBV2,ASRGDTTNEKLF
TRBJ2-5,TRBV11-2,ASSLVGGFLETQY
TRBJ2-7,TRBV7-6,ASSKSLRLAGPSSYEQY
TRBJ1-3,TRBV7-2,ASSLVTGDAGNTIY
TRBJ2-1,TRBV6-5,ASSKTGTGPI
TRBJ1-1,TRBV6-1,ASSEVGTGNTEAF
TRBJ2-7,TRBV18,ASSPLPGLSTYEQY
TRBJ1-4,TRBV11-2,ASSFGGREKLF
TRBJ2-2,TRBV6-5,ASSLSGSRNTGELF
TRBJ1-2,TRBV20-1,SARRGFGYT
TRBJ2-1,TRBV11-1,ASSFARAGVGNEQF
TRBJ1-4,TRBV18,ASSPVRSNEKLF
TRBJ2-7,TRBV28,ASSTWGTGVSYEQY
TRBJ1-4,TRBV19,ASSIAGRGNEKLF
TRBJ2-7,TRBV19,ASSIQGATYEQY
TRBJ1-1,TRBV6-6,ASIEQGAPTEAF
TRBJ1-4,TRBV7-8,ASSLAPQLSHNEKLF
TRBJ2-1,TRBV9,ASSPRSTSFDEQF
TRBJ2-2,TRBV5-1,ASSLEQVNTGELF
TRBJ2-3,TRBV9,ASSVGTEDTQY
TRBJ1-6,TRBV7-3,ASSLMSTLNSPLH
TRBJ2-1,TRBV4-2,ASSQVYSGGNEQF
TRBJ1-1,TRBV5-4,ASSSRVAWTEAF
TRBJ2-6,TRBV7-9,ASSQSAGDGANVLT
TRBJ1-2,TRBV7-9,ASSLGAGSSYGYT
TRBJ1-3,TRBV6-5,ASSDFYPRNTIY
TRBJ1-1,TRBV5-1,ASSLADGRIPPNTEAF
TRBJ1-4,TRBV27,ASSLAGQGSEKLF
TRBJ2-2,TRBV6-1,ASSGWAGRNTGELF
TRBJ2-7,TRBV20-1,SAEQVYEQY
TRBJ2-1,TRBV27,ASSLRVSGLAGYEQF
TRBJ1-6,TRBV28,ASSSASTSALH
TRBJ2-1,TRBV24-1,ATSDSGQGILQGRGSGTYNEQF
TRBJ1-2,TRBV6-2/TRBV6-3,ASSRGTGNYGYT
TRBJ1-2,TRBV28,ASSPIQGAGGYT
TRBJ2-4,TRBV9,ASSVAPGQSNIQY
TRBJ2-7,TRBV7-2,ASSSWGGQGEQY
TRBJ1-4,TRBV2,ASSERGGSTNEKLF
TRBJ1-3,TRBV4-2,ASSPNGGREILAGNTIY
TRBJ2-5,TRBV28,ASNGRVKETQY
TRBJ1-4,TRBV28,ASSLGQDEKLF